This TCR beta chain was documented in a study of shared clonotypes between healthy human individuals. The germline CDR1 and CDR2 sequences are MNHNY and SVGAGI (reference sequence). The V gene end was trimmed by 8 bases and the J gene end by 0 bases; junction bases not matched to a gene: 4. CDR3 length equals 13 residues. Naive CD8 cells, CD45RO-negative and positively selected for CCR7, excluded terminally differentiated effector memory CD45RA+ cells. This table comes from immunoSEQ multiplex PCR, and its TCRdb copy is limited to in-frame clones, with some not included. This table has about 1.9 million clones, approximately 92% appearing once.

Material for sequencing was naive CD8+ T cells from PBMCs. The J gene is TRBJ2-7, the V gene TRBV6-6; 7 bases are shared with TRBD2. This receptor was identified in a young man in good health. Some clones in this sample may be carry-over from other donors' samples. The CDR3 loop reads CASAGDGSYEQYF. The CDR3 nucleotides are TGTGCCAGCGCGGGGGACGGCTCCTACGAGCAGTACTTC.